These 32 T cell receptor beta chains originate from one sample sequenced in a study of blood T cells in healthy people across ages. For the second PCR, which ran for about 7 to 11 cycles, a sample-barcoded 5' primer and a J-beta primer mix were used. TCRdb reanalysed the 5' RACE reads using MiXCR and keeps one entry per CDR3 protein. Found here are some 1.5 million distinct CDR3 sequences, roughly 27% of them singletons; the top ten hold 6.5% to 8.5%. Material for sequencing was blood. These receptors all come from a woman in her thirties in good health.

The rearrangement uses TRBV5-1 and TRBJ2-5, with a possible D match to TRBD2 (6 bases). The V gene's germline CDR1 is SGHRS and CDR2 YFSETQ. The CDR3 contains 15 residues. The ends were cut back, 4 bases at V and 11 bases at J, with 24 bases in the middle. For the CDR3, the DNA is TGCGCCAGCAGCCTCATGGACTATCTCGGGGAGGAGCAGTACTTC. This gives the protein CASSLMDYLGEEQYF.

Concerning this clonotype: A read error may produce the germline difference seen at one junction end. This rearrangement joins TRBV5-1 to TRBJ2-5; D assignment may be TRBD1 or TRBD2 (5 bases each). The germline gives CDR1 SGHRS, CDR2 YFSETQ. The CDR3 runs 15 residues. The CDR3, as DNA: TGCGCCAGCAGCCTTACGGGACGGTTCCAAGGGACCCAGTACTTC. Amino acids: CASSLTGRFQGTQYF.

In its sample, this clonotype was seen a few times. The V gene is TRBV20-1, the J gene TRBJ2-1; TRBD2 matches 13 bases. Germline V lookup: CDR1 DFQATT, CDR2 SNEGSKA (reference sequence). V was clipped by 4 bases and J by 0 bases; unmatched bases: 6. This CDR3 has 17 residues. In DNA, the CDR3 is TGCAGTGCTACCGGGACTAGCGGGGTGGGCTCCTACAATGAGCAGTTCTTC. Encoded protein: CSATGTSGVGSYNEQFF.

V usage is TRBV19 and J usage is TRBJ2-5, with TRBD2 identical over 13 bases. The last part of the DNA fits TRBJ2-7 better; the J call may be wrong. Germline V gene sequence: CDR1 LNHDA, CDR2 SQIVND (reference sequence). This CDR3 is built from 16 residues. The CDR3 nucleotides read TGTGCCAGTAGTCGTGGGACTAGCGGGACCCCCCACGAGCAGTACTTC. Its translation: CASSRGTSGTPHEQYF.

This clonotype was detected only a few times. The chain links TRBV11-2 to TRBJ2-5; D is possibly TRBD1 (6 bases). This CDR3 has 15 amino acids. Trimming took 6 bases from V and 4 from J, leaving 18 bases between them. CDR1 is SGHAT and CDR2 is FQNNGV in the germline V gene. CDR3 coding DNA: TGTGCCAGCAGGATGGGAACAGGGACGGGAGAGACCCAGTACTTC. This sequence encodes CASRMGTGTGETQYF.

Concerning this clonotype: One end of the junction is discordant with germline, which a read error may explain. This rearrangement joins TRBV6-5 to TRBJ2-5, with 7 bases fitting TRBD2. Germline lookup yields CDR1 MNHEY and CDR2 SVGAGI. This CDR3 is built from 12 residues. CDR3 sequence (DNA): TGTGCCAGCAGTTACGCGGGAGAGGCCCAGTACTTC. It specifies CASSYAGEAQYF.

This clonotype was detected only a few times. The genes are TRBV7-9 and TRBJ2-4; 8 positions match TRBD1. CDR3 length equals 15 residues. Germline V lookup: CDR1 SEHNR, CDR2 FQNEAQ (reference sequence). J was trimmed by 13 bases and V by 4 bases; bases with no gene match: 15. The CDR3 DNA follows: TGTGCCAGCAGCTCCGACAGGGGCCGTTGGTGGGAGCAGTACTTC. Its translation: CASSSDRGRWWEQYF.

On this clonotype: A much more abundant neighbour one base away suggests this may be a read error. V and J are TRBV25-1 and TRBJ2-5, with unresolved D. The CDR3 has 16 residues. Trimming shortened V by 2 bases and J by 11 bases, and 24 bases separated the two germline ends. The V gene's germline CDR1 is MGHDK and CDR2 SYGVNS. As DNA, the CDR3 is TGTGCCAGCAGTGAAGGGTCAGCAGTCGCACCCACCTCGCAGTACTTC. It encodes CASSEGSAVAPTSQYF.

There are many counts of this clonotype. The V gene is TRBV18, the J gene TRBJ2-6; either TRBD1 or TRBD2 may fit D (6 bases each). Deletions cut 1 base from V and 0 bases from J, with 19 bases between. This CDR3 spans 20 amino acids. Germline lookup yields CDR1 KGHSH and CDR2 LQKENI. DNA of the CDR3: TGTGCCAGCTCACCACGAGAGGGAGCAAGGGGGGCCTCTGGGGCCAACGTCCTGACTTTC. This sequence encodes CASSPREGARGASGANVLTF. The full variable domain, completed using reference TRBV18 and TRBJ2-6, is NAGVMQNPRHLVRRRGQEARLRCSPMKGHSHVYWYRQLPEEGLKFMVYLQKENIIDESGMPKERFSAEFPKEGPSILRIQQVVRGDSAAYFCASSPREGARGASGANVLTFGAGSRLTVL.

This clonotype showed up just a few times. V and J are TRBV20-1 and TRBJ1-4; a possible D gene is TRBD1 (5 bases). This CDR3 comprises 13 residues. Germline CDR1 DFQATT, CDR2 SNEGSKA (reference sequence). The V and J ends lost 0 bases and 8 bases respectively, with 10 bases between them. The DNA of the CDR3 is TGCAGTGCTAGAGAGCGTCGGGACGAAAAACTGTTTTTT. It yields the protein CSARERRDEKLFF.

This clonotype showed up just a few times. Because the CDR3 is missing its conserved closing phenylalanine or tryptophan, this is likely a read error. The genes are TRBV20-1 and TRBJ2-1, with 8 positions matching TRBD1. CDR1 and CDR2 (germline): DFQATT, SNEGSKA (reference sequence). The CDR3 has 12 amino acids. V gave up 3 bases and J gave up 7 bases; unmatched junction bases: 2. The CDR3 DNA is TGCAGTGCTAGCGACAGGGGTAATGAGCAGTTCGTC. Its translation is CSASDRGNEQFV.

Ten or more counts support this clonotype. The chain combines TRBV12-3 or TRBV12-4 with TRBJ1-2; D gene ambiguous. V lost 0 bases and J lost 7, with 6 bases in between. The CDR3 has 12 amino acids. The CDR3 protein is CASSLAGSGYTF. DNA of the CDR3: TGTGCCAGCAGTTTAGCGGGCTCTGGCTACACCTTC.

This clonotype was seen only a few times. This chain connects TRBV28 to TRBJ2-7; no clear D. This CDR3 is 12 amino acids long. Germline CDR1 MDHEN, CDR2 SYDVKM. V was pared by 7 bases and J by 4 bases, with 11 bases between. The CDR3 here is CASKPNRYEQYF. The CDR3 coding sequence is TGTGCCAGCAAGCCCAATAGATACGAGCAGTACTTC.

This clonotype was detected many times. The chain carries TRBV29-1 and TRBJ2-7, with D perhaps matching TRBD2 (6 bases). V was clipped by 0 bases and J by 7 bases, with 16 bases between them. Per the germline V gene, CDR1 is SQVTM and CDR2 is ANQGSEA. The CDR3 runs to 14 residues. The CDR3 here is CSVEDLRFGGEQYF. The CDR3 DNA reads TGCAGCGTTGAAGATCTACGATTTGGGGGGGAGCAGTACTTC.

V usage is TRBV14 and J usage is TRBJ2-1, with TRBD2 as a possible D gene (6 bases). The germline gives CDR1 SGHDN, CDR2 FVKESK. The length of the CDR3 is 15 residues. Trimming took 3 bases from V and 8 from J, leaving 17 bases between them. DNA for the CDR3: TGTGCCAGCAGCCAGTATAGCGGACCTACATATGAGCAGTTCTTC. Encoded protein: CASSQYSGPTYEQFF.

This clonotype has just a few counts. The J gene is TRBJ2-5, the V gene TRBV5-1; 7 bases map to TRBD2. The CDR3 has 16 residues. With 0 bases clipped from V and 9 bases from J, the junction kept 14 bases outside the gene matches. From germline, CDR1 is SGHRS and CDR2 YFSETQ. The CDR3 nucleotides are TGCGCCAGCAGCTTGGGCGACTTACTAGCGACGGAGGCCCAGTACTTC. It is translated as CASSLGDLLATEAQYF.

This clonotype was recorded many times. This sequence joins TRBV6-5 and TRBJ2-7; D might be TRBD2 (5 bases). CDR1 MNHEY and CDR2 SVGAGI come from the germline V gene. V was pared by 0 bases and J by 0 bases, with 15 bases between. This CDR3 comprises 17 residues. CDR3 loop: CASSYSVDLGLSYEQYF. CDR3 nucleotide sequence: TGTGCCAGCAGTTACTCGGTTGACCTCGGACTCTCCTACGAGCAGTACTTC.

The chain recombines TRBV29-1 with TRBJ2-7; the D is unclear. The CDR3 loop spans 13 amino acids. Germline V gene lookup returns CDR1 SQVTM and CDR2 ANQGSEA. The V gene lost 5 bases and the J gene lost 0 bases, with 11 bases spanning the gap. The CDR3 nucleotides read TGCAGCGTTCGGCTACTGAGCTCCTACGAGCAGTACTTC. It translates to CSVRLLSSYEQYF.

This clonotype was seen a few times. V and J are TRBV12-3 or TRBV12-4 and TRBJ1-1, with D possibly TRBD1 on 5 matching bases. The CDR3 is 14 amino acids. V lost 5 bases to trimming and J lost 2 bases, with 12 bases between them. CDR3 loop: CASSPGSLNTEAFF. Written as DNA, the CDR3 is TGTGCCAGCAGTCCAGGGTCGTTAAACACTGAAGCTTTCTTT.

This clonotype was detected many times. In DNA, the CDR3 is TGTGCCAGCAGTTTATTTGCTTGGACAGGGACTAGCCAAGAGACCCAGTACTTC. Encoded protein: CASSLFAWTGTSQETQYF. The chain employs TRBV12-3 or TRBV12-4 and TRBJ2-5, with D possibly being TRBD1 or TRBD2 (8 bases each). The CDR3 runs 18 residues. Trimming stripped 2 bases from V and 1 base from J, with 20 bases between.

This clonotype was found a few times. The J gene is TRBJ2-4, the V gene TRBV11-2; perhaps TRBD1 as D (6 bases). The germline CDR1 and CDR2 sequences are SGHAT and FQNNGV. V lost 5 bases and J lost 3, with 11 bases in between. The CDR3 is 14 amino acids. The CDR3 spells CASSLQGYKNIQYF. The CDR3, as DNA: TGTGCCAGCAGCCTACAGGGATACAAAAACATTCAGTACTTC.

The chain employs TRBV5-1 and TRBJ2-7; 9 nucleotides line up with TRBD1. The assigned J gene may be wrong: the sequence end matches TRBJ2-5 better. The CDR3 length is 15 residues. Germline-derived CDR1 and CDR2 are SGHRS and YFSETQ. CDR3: CASTDPQGARETQYF. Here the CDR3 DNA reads TGCGCCAGCACCGACCCACAGGGGGCGAGAGAGACCCAGTACTTC.

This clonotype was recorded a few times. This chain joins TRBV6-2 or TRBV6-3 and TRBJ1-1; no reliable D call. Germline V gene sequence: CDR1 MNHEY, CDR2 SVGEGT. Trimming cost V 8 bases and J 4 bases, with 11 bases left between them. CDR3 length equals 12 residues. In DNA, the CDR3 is TGTGCCAGCGGCCATCGGACCACTGAAGCTTTCTTT. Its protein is CASGHRTTEAFF.

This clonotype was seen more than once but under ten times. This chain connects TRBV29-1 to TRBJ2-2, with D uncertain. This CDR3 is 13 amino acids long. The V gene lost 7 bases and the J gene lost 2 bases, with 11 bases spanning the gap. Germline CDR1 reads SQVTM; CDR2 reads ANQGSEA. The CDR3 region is CSELVGNTGELFF. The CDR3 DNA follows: TGCAGCGAGCTTGTGGGTAACACCGGGGAGCTGTTTTTT.

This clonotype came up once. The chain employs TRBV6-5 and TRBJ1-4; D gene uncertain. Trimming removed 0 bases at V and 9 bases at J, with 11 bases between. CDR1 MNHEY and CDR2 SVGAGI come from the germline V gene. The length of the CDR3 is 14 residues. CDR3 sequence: CASSYSGRRKKLFF. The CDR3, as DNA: TGTGCCAGCAGTTACTCAGGGAGGCGTAAAAAACTGTTTTTT.

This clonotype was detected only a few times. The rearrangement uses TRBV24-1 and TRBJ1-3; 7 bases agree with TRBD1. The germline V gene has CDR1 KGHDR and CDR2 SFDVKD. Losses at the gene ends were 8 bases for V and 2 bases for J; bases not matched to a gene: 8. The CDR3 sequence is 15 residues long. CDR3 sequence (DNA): TGTGCCACCAAATCCCGACAGGGACCTGGAAACACCATATATTTT. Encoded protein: CATKSRQGPGNTIYF.

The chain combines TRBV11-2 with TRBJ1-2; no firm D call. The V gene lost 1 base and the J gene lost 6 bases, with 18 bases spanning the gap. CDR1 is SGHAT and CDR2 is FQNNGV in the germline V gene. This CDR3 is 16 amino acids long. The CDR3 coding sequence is TGTGCCAGCAGCTTAGGAAGCGGTTCTGGGCTCCATGGCTACACCTTC. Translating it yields CASSLGSGSGLHGYTF.

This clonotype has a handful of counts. CDR3 coding DNA: TGTGCCAGCAGTATGAGCGGGGTATACAATGAGCAGTTCTTC. As protein: CASSMSGVYNEQFF. The J gene is TRBJ2-1, the V gene TRBV2; 7 nucleotides align to TRBD2. This CDR3 is built from 14 residues. V lost 5 bases and J lost 4; bases outside the gene matches: 5. The germline V gene encodes CDR1 SNHLY and CDR2 FYNNEI.

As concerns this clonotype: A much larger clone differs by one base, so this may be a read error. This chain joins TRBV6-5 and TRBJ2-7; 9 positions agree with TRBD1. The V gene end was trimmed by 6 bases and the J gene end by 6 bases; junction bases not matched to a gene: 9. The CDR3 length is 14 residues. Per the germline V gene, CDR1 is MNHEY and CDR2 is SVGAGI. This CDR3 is CASSNRGRGGEQYF. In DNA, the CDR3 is TGTGCCAGCAGCAACAGGGGGCGGGGAGGCGAGCAGTACTTC.

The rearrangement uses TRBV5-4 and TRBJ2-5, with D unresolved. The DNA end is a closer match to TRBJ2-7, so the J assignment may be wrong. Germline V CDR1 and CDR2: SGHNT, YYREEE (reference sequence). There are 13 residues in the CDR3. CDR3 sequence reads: CASSLPQPYEQYF. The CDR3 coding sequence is TGTGCCAGCAGCTTACCACAGCCATACGAGCAGTACTTC.

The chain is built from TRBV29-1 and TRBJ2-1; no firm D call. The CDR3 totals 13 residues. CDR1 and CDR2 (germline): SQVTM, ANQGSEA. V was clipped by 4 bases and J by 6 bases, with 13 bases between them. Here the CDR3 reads CSVVFWQVNEQFF. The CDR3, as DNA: TGCAGCGTTGTCTTCTGGCAGGTCAATGAGCAGTTCTTC.

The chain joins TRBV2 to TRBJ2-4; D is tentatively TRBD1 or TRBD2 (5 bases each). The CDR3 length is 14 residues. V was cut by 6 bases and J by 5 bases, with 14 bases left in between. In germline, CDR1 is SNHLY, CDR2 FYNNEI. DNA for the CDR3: TGTGCCAGCAGGAAAGACGGGGCCCAAAACATTCAGTACTTC. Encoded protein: CASRKDGAQNIQYF.